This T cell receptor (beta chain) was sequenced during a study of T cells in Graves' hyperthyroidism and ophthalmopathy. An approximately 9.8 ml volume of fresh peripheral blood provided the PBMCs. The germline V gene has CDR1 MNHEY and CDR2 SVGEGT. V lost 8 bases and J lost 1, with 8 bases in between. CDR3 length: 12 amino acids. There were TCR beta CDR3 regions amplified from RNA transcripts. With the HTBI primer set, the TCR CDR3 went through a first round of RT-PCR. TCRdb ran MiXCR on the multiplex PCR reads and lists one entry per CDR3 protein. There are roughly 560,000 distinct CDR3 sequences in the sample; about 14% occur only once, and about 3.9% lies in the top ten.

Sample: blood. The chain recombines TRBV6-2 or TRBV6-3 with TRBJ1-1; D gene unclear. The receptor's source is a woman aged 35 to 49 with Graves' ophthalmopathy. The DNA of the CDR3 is TGTGCCAGCGGAAGGTGGAACACTGAAGCTTTCTTT. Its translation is CASGRWNTEAFF.